This T cell receptor (beta chain) was identified in a study of CD8 T cells in ankylosing spondylitis. Study conclusions and caveats: In ankylosing spondylitis blood, a motif of roughly 8 highly homologous TCR beta variants appeared characteristic.

About this clonotype itself: Its target is unknown.

Trimming cost V 2 bases and J 6 bases, with 8 bases left between them. In germline, CDR1 is LGHNT, CDR2 FRNRAP. The CDR3 has 13 residues. Construction of TCR beta libraries was performed using quantitative 5'-RACE with molecular barcodes. TCRdb used MiXCR to reprocess the 5' RACE reads, holding one entry per CDR3 protein. Seen here are tens of thousands of distinct CDR3 sequences, around 8.5% observed once, and the top ten hold 25% to 35%. This sequence was found in a male donor with ankylosing spondylitis. The chain has TRBV12-5 and TRBJ2-1, with D unresolved. What was sequenced was blood, either unsorted or a sorted T cell fraction (not recorded which). Written as DNA, the CDR3 is TGTGCTAGTGGTTTGTCTGTTGGCAATGAGCAGTTCTTC. Translated, it gives CASGLSVGNEQFF.